The entry below describes one T cell receptor (beta chain). Source study methods: Amplification from reference gene primers served as the basis for estimated nucleated cell counts. Here immunoSEQ multiplex PCR was the method, and the copy in TCRdb shows in-frame clones only, minus some. The V and J calls and clone size come from that table; D and trimming were worked out from the DNA. The sample yields some 150,000 clones, about 89% seen once. The V segment lost 3 bases and the J segment 4 bases; nucleotides outside the gene matches: 9. Germline CDR1 SGHNT, CDR2 YYREEE (reference sequence). The CDR3 consists of 15 residues. The source of the sample is a study of blood T cell repertoires in COVID-19. Study overall: T cells, B-cell-depleted T cells, or PBMCs provided the cDNA or gDNA that served as material.

V gene TRBV5-4 combines with J gene TRBJ1-2; 7 bases map to TRBD1. The TCR originated in a man in his 70s with acute or convalescent COVID-19. Specimen: peripheral blood. In nucleotides, the CDR3 is TGTGCCAGCAGCTCACAGGGGACCGGGACCTATGGCTACACCTTC. It codes for CASSSQGTGTYGYTF.